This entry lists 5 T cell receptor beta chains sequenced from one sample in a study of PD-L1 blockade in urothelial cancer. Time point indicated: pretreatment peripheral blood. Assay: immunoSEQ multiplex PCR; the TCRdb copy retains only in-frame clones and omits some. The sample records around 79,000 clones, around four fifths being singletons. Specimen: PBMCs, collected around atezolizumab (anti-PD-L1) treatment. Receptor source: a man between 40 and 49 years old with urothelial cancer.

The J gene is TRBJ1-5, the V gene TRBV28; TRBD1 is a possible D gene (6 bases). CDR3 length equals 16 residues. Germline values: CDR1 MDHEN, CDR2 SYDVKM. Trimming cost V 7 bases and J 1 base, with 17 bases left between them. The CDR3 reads CASTSGGAISNQPQHF. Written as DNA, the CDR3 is TGTGCCAGCACCTCGGGGGGCGCAATAAGCAATCAGCCCCAGCATTTT.

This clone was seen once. The CDR3 protein is CASSTGQGAYEQYF. The CDR3 nucleotides are TGTGCCAGTAGTACTGGACAGGGCGCCTACGAGCAGTACTTC. The gene calls are TRBV19 and TRBJ2-7; 8 positions agree with TRBD1. Trimming removed 4 bases from V and 2 bases from J; junction bases left unmatched: 4. The CDR3 has 14 amino acids. Germline lookup yields CDR1 LNHDA and CDR2 SQIVND (reference sequence).

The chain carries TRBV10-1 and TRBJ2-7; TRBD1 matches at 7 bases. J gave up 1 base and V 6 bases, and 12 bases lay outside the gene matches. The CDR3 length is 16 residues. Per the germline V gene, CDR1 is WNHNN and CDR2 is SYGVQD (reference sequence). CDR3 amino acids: CASSRTTGASSYEQYF. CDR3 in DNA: TGCGCCAGCAGCAGAACAACAGGGGCCTCGTCCTACGAGCAGTACTTC.

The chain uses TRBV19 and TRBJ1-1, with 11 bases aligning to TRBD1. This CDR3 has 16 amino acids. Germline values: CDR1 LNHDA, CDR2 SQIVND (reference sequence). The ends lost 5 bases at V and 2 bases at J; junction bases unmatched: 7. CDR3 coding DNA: TGTGCCAGTAGTTTTATAGGACAGGGGGCAAACACTGAAGCTTTCTTT. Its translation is CASSFIGQGANTEAFF.

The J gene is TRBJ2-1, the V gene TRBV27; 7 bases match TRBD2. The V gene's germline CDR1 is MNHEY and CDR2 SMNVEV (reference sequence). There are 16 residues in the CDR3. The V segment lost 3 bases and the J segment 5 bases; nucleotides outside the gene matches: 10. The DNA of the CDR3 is TGTGCCAGCAGTTTTTCGGGAGGAGTTCCCAACAATGAGCAGTTCTTC. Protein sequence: CASSFSGGVPNNEQFF.